What follows are 11 T cell receptor beta chains derived from one specimen sequenced in a study of blood T cell repertoires in COVID-19. Clones were sequenced by immunoSEQ multiplex PCR, and TCRdb holds only the in-frame ones, with some missing. The sample records about 140,000 clones, roughly 80% being singletons. The specimen was peripheral blood. Receptors were obtained from an elderly woman in a cohort sampled during active or convalescent COVID-19.

This clone appeared a single time. The chain links TRBV19 to TRBJ1-1, with 7 bases aligning to TRBD1. V lost 5 bases and J lost 6; bases outside the gene matches: 12. CDR1 is LNHDA and CDR2 is SQIVND in the germline V gene (reference sequence). The CDR3 sequence is 15 residues long. CDR3 DNA: TGTGCCAGTAGTGCCTCAAGGGGGCGCTTGGCTGAAGCTTTCTTT. It encodes CASSASRGRLAEAFF.

This clone was seen only a few times. This chain connects TRBV11-2 to TRBJ2-7; the D gene is possibly TRBD1 (5 bases). CDR1 is SGHAT and CDR2 is FQNNGV in the germline V gene. The CDR3 spans 15 residues. Trimming cost V 5 bases and J 1 base, with 15 bases left between them. CDR3: CASSPWTPLSYEQYF. The CDR3 nucleotides are TGTGCCAGCAGCCCGTGGACACCCCTGTCCTACGAGCAGTACTTC.

The V call is TRBV19, the J call TRBJ1-1, with D uncertain. Germline CDR1 and CDR2: LNHDA and SQIVND (reference sequence). Between the trimmed V and J ends, which lost 7 bases and 5 bases, there was a span of 14 bases. This CDR3 is built from 13 residues. In nucleotides, the CDR3 is TGTGCCAGTACACCCGCCCTGAGGACTGAAGCTTTCTTT. This codes for CASTPALRTEAFF.

The chain combines TRBV25-1 with TRBJ1-5, with D perhaps TRBD1 (5 bases). Germline CDR1 reads MGHDK; CDR2 reads SYGVNS. V lost 1 base, J lost 7 bases, and 11 bases lay in between. The CDR3 loop spans 14 amino acids. This CDR3 reads CASSEWGVGQPQHF. In nucleotides, the CDR3 is TGTGCCAGCAGTGAATGGGGGGTTGGGCAGCCCCAGCATTTT.

This clone was seen just once. The chain has TRBV10-3 and TRBJ2-7, with TRBD2 matching over 11 bases. Germline CDR1 ENHRY, CDR2 SYGVKD. V trimming: 0 bases; J trimming: 2 bases; junction bases outside the gene matches: 3. The CDR3 length is 16 residues. CDR3 sequence: CAISESFSGGAYEQYF. The DNA of the CDR3 is TGTGCCATCAGTGAGTCCTTTAGCGGGGGGGCCTACGAGCAGTACTTC.

The gene calls are TRBV6-6 and TRBJ1-2; no clear D. CDR3 length equals 11 residues. V shed 2 bases and J shed 7 bases, with 5 bases lying between them. Germline values: CDR1 MNHNY, CDR2 SVGAGI (reference sequence). As DNA, the CDR3 is TGTGCCAGCAGTTACCCGGGTGGCTACACCTTC. This sequence encodes CASSYPGGYTF.

This chain uses TRBV19 with TRBJ2-1, with 9 bases that match TRBD1. The V gene's germline CDR1 is LNHDA and CDR2 SQIVND (reference sequence). CDR3 size: 14 residues. V dropped 5 bases and J dropped 7; count of bases not matched to a gene: 6. In DNA, the CDR3 is TGTGCCAGTAGTTACACAGGGGGCGCAAATGAGCAGTTCTTC. Its protein product is CASSYTGGANEQFF.

The rearrangement links TRBV6-2 or TRBV6-3 to TRBJ2-7; D might be TRBD2 (5 bases). This CDR3 contains 15 residues. The germline V and J ends were trimmed by 0 bases and 3 bases, with 12 bases remaining between them. Germline values: CDR1 MNHEY, CDR2 SVGEGT. CDR3 in amino acids: CASSYSTSGFYEQYV. CDR3 nucleotides: TGTGCCAGCAGTTACTCAACTTCGGGGTTCTACGAGCAGTACGTC.

V usage is TRBV28 and J usage is TRBJ1-2; 10 positions agree with TRBD1. From germline, CDR1 is MDHEN and CDR2 SYDVKM. The CDR3 contains 15 residues. After removal of 3 bases from V and 7 bases from J, the junction contained 8 bases not matched to a gene. The CDR3 DNA reads TGTGCCAGCAGTTTGGGGGGACAGGGGATCGGTGGCTACACCTTC. Its translation: CASSLGGQGIGGYTF.

The chain combines TRBV18 with TRBJ1-2, with D possibly TRBD1 on 5 matching bases. CDR1 and CDR2 from the germline V gene are KGHSH and LQKENI. V was trimmed by 4 bases and J by 11 bases, leaving 29 bases between them. CDR3 length: 17 residues. The CDR3 DNA follows: TGTGCCAGCTCACGGCCCCTCTTCGGTTCGACTCGGGCAGGGTACACCTTC. This sequence encodes CASSRPLFGSTRAGYTF. Full variable domain (missing parts from reference TRBV18 and TRBJ1-2): NAGVMQNPRHLVRRRGQEARLRCSPMKGHSHVYWYRQLPEEGLKFMVYLQKENIIDESGMPKERFSAEFPKEGPSILRIQQVVRGDSAAYFCASSRPLFGSTRAGYTFGSGTRLTVV.

The gene calls are TRBV5-1 and TRBJ2-6; 8 bases match TRBD1. Germline CDR1 SGHRS, CDR2 YFSETQ. The CDR3 consists of 16 residues. V lost 8 bases, J lost 0 bases, and 7 bases stayed unmatched. The CDR3 bases are TGCGCCAGGAGACAGGGGTGGTTCTCTGGGGCCAACGTCCTGACTTTC. This encodes CARRQGWFSGANVLTF.